The source of this T cell receptor beta chain is a study of blood T cell repertoires in COVID-19. TCRdb's table, derived via immunoSEQ multiplex PCR, lists solely in-frame clones and lacks some. Of some 40,000 clones detected, approximately 80% appear once; the ten largest clones hold roughly 15%. This clone came up once. Sample: peripheral blood. The sequence came from a man aged 50 or older with active or convalescent COVID-19.

CDR3 region: CASSLERGGLYNEQFF. The CDR3 DNA sequence: TGTGCCAGCAGCTTAGAGCGGGGGGGACTATACAATGAGCAGTTCTTC. V and J are TRBV7-6 and TRBJ2-1, with 10 bases identical to TRBD2. The CDR3 is 16 amino acids. Trimming at V came to 1 base and at J to 4 bases, leaving 4 bases not matched to a gene. Germline assignment: CDR1 SGHVS and CDR2 FNYEAQ.